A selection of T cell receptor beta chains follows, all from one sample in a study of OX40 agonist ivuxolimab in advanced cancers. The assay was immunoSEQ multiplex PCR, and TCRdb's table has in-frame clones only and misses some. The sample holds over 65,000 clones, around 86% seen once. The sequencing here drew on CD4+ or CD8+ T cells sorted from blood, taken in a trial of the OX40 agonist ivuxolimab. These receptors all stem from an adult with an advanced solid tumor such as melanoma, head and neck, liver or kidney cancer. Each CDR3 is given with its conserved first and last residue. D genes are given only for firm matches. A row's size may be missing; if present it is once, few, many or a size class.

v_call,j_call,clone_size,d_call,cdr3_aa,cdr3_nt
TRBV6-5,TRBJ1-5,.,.,CASSDRLNQPQHF,TGTGCCAGCAGTGATCGACTCAATCAGCCCCAGCATTTT
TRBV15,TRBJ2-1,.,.,CATSSGPYNEQFF,TGTGCCACCAGCAGCGGACCGTACAATGAGCAGTTCTTC
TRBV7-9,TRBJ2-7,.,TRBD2,CASRRTSGRMDHEQYF,TGTGCCAGCAGACGGACTAGCGGGAGGATGGACCACGAGCAGTACTTC
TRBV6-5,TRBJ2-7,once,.,CASSLSRESYEQYF,TGTGCCAGCAGCTTATCCAGGGAGTCCTACGAGCAGTACTTC
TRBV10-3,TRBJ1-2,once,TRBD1,CAISGRDRRDGYTF,TGTGCCATCAGTGGGCGGGACAGGAGAGATGGCTACACCTTC
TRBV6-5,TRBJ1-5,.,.,CASSYSEAHQPQHF,TGTGCCAGCAGTTACAGCGAAGCCCATCAGCCCCAGCATTTT
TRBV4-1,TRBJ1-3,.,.,CASSQGAVSVSGNTIYF,TGCGCCAGCAGCCAAGGGGCAGTTTCCGTCTCTGGAAACACCATATATTTT
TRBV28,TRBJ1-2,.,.,CASSLSGGGGYTF,TGTGCCAGCAGTTTAAGCGGGGGCGGGGGCTACACCTTC
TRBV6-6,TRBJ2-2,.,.,CASSYSIGYTGELFF,TGTGCCAGCAGTTACTCGATAGGATATACCGGGGAGCTGTTTTTT
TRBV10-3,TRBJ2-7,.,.,CAISESVWRRSYEQYF,TGTGCCATCAGCGAGTCTGTTTGGCGCCGGTCCTACGAGCAGTACTTC
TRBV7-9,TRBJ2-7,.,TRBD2,CASSFIAGSSYEQYF,TGTGCCAGCAGCTTTATAGCGGGGAGCTCCTACGAGCAGTACTTC
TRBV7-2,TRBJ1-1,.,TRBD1,CASNPGQGNTEAFF,TGTGCCAGCAACCCGGGACAGGGGAATACTGAAGCTTTCTTT
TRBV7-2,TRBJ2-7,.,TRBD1,CASSLVSGTGTSGSYEQYF,TGTGCCAGCAGCTTAGTTTCGGGGACAGGAACTTCCGGAAGCTACGAGCAGTACTTC
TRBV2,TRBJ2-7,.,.,CASSEGLGLYEQYF,TGTGCCAGCAGTGAAGGTCTTGGGCTCTACGAGCAGTACTTC
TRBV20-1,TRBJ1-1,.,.,CSARAEAFF,TGCAGTGCTAGAGCTGAAGCTTTCTTT
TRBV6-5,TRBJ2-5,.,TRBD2,CASSYKPGLARYF,TGTGCCAGCAGTTATAAACCCGGACTAGCCAGGTACTTC
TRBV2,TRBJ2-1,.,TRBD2,CASTLLASSYNEQFF,TGTGCCAGCACCCTACTAGCGAGCTCCTACAATGAGCAGTTCTTC
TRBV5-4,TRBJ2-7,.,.,CASSPRWGSTYEQYF,TGTGCCAGCAGCCCGCGTTGGGGCTCAACCTACGAGCAGTACTTC
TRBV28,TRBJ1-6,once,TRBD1,CASSAGTGNNRYNSPLHF,TGTGCCAGCAGCGCCGGGACAGGGAACAATAGGTATAATTCACCCCTCCACTTT
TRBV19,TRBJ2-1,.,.,CASSVAGMGSYNEQFF,TGTGCCAGTAGTGTCGCAGGGATGGGCTCCTACAATGAGCAGTTCTTC
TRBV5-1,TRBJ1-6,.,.,CASSLAGDNSPLHF,TGCGCCAGCAGCTTGGCAGGGGATAATTCACCCCTCCACTTT
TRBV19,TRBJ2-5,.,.,CASSIGRGQETQYF,TGTGCCAGTAGTATAGGGCGGGGCCAAGAGACCCAGTACTTC
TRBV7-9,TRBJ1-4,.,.,CASSFDRSSNEKLFF,TGTGCCAGCAGCTTTGACAGATCTTCTAATGAAAAACTGTTTTTT
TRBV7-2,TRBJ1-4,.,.,CASSSQGNEKLFF,TGTGCCAGCAGCTCCCAGGGGAATGAAAAACTGTTTTTT
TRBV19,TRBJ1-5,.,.,CASSVGGWSNQPQHF,TGTGCCAGTTCCGTGGGGGGATGGAGCAATCAGCCCCAGCATTTT
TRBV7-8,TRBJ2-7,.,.,CASSQYYEQYF,TGTGCCAGCAGCCAGTACTACGAGCAGTACTTC
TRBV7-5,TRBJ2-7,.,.,CVRSSREARVYEQYF,TGTGTCAGAAGTAGTCGGGAGGCTCGGGTCTACGAGCAGTACTTC
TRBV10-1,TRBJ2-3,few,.,CASSESADTQYF,TGCGCCAGCAGTGAATCAGCTGATACGCAGTATTTT
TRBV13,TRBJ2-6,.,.,CASSPSTGSLSGANVLTF,TGTGCCAGCAGCCCATCGACAGGCTCCCTTTCTGGGGCCAACGTCCTGACTTTC
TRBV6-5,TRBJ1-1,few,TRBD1,CASSVQGGTEAFF,TGTGCCAGCAGTGTACAGGGGGGGACTGAAGCTTTCTTT
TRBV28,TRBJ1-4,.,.,CASTDRVNEKLFF,TGTGCCAGCACAGATAGGGTAAATGAAAAACTGTTTTTT
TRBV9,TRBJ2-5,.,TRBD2,CASSVGLAGLSGEQYF,TGTGCCAGCAGCGTAGGACTAGCGGGACTCTCGGGGGAGCAGTACTTC
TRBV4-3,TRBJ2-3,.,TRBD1,CASSLDRWRTDTQYF,TGCGCCAGCAGCTTGGACAGGTGGAGAACAGATACGCAGTATTTT
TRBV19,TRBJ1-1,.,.,CASSMRVTEAFF,TGTGCCAGTAGTATGAGGGTCACTGAAGCTTTCTTT
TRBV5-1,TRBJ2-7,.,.,CASSQGGVSYEQYF,TGCGCCAGCAGCCAGGGCGGGGTCTCCTACGAGCAGTACTTC
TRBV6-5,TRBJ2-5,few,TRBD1,CASSYFGQGGETQYF,TGTGCCAGCAGTTACTTTGGACAGGGCGGCGAGACCCAGTACTTC
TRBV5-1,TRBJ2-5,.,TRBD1,CASSPRRGETQYF,TGCGCCAGCAGCCCCCGCAGGGGGGAGACCCAGTACTTC
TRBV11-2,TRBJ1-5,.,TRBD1,CASSLSTGGNQPQHF,TGTGCCAGCAGCTTGTCGACAGGGGGTAATCAGCCCCAGCATTTT
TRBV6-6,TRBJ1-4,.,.,CASSYMGEKLFF,TGTGCCAGCAGTTACATGGGTGAAAAACTGTTTTTT
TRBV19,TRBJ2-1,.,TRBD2,CASRNIQRGAGEQFF,TGTGCCAGTAGAAATATCCAGCGGGGGGCGGGAGAGCAGTTCTTC
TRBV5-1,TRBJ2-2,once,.,CASSLENPGELFF,TGCGCCAGCAGCTTGGAAAACCCCGGGGAGCTGTTTTTT
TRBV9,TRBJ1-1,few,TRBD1,CASSVGDRVPRRAEAFF,TGTGCCAGCAGCGTAGGGGACAGGGTCCCGCGGAGGGCTGAAGCTTTCTTT
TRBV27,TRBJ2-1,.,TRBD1,CASRPTGTGRINEQFF,TGTGCCAGCAGACCAACCGGGACAGGGCGTATCAATGAGCAGTTCTTC
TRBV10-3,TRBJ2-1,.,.,CAISVGGQPYNEQFF,TGTGCCATCAGTGTCGGCGGGCAACCCTACAATGAGCAGTTCTTC
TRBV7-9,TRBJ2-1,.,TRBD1,CASRGQGNNEQFF,TGTGCCAGCAGGGGACAGGGCAACAATGAGCAGTTCTTC
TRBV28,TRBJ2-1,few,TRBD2,CASSPDTSGRYNEQFF,TGTGCCAGCAGTCCCGATACTAGCGGACGTTACAATGAGCAGTTCTTC
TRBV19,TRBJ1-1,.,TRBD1,CASSRGQGGTEAFF,TGTGCCAGTAGTAGGGGACAGGGGGGCACTGAAGCTTTCTTT
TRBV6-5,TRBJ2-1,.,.,CASSYRQGRVREQFF,TGTGCCAGCAGTTACCGGCAGGGGAGGGTCCGTGAGCAGTTCTTC
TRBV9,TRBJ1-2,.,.,CASSLRGLAYGYTF,TGTGCCAGCAGTCTCAGGGGATTAGCCTATGGCTACACCTTC
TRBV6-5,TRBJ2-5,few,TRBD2,CASSWTSQETQYF,TGTGCCAGCAGTTGGACTAGCCAAGAGACCCAGTACTTC